The clone carrying this T cell receptor beta chain was seen only a few times. No antigen is known for it. Unique molecular identifiers were used in preparing the TCRbeta library. TCRdb re-called the PCR reads through MiXCR, storing one row per CDR3 protein. The data contain 750,000 to 950,000 distinct CDR3 sequences, roughly 15% of them seen just once; the ten biggest clones take up 5%. The germline gives CDR1 LGHNA, CDR2 YNFKEQ. V was shortened by 3 bases and J by 5 bases, with 16 bases between the two germline ends. The CDR3 runs to 15 residues. These data come from a study of T-cell reconstitution after alpha-beta-depleted transplantation in children. Whole-study findings and limits: At the one-year point after transplant, T-cell counts and TCRbeta diversity were found to come mostly from T cells that had been newly produced. Surviving recipient T cells and thymic progenitors produced the high day-60 TCRbeta diversity seen in some patients.

This TCR came from a male patient aged 10-17 years who had a stem cell transplant for acute lymphoblastic leukemia, so the T cells may come from the graft donor. The sample here was PBMCs, mostly from graft donor cells, taken 360 days after TCRalphabeta/CD19-depleted stem cell transplant. The V gene is TRBV4-2, the J gene TRBJ1-2; possible D gene TRBD1, 5 bases. The CDR3 DNA follows: TGTGCCAGCAGCCAGGAAAGGACATCCACATATGGCTACACCTTC. As protein: CASSQERTSTYGYTF.